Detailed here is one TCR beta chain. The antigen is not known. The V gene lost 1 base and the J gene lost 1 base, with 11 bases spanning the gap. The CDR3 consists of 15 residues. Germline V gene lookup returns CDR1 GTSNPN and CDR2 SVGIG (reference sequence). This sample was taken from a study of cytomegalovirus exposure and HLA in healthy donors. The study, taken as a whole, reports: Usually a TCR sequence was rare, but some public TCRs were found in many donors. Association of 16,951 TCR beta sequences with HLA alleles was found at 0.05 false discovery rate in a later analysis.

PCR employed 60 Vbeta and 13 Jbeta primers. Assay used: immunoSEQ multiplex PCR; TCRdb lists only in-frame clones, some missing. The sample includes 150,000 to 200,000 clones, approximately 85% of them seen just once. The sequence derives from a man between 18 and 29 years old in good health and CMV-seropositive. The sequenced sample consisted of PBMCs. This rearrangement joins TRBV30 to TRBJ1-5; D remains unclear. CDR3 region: CAWSARRESNQPQHF. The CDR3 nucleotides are TGTGCCTGGAGTGCCCGGAGGGAGAGCAATCAGCCCCAGCATTTT.